Listed here are 17 T cell receptor beta chains from one sample, sequenced in a study of blood T cell repertoires in COVID-19. Method: immunoSEQ multiplex PCR; TCRdb's copy keeps in-frame clones and lacks some. The sample carries some 400,000 clones, approximately 80% recorded once. Sample: peripheral blood. The receptors derive from a human donor with acute or convalescent COVID-19. The donor label of this sample is uncertain.

The chain is built from TRBV10-2 and TRBJ1-6; D is uncertain. The CDR3 has 14 residues. Deletions cut 7 bases from V and 0 bases from J, with 7 bases between. Germline V gene data show CDR1 as WSHSY and CDR2 as SAAADI. CDR3 residues: CASNPSSYNSPLHF. In DNA, the CDR3 is TGCGCCAGCAATCCTAGCTCCTATAATTCACCCCTCCACTTT.

The CDR3 DNA reads as TGTGCCAGCAGTTATGAGTCTACCTCCCGATACAATGAGCAGTTCTTC. This codes for CASSYESTSRYNEQFF. V and J are TRBV6-6 and TRBJ2-1, with no clear D. Trimming shortened V by 3 bases and J by 4 bases, and 16 bases separated the two germline ends. CDR1 MNHNY and CDR2 SVGAGI come from the germline V gene (reference sequence). This CDR3 spans 16 amino acids.

The chain recombines TRBV3-1 (or the pseudogene TRBV3-2) with TRBJ2-1; 10 nucleotides line up with TRBD1. Germline CDR1 and CDR2: LGHDT and YNNKEL (reference sequence). V trimming: 0 bases; J trimming: 9 bases; junction bases outside the gene matches: 14. CDR3 length: 18 residues. The CDR3 sequence is CASSQEFPGTGDLREQFF. The CDR3 DNA follows: TGTGCCAGCAGCCAAGAATTTCCCGGGACAGGGGATCTCCGTGAGCAGTTCTTC.

The chain links TRBV10-3 to TRBJ1-6; no clear D gene. The CDR3 contains 15 residues. V lost 2 bases, J lost 6 bases, and 11 bases lay in between. Germline values: CDR1 ENHRY, CDR2 SYGVKD. The CDR3 DNA reads as TGTGCCATCAGTGAGACCCCGGGTGCTAATTCACCCCTCCACTTT. As protein: CAISETPGANSPLHF.

This sequence joins TRBV19 and TRBJ1-1; 8 bases are a match to TRBD1. Germline CDR1 LNHDA, CDR2 SQIVND (reference sequence). Trimming cost V 4 bases and J 1 base; bases outside gene matches: 8. The CDR3 contains 16 residues. CDR3 loop: CASSTRTGSANTEAFF. The CDR3 DNA follows: TGTGCCAGTAGTACCCGGACAGGGTCGGCGAACACTGAAGCTTTCTTT.

CDR3 loop: CASSGDYGYTF. The CDR3 region has the DNA TGTGCCAGCAGCGGAGACTATGGCTACACCTTC. The V gene is TRBV9, the J gene TRBJ1-2; D is undetermined. Trimming left V 3 bases short and J 3 bases short, with 3 bases between. The germline CDR1 and CDR2 sequences are SGDLS and YYNGEE. This CDR3 has 11 amino acids.

The genes are TRBV7-9 and TRBJ2-1; a possible D gene is TRBD1 (5 bases). Germline values: CDR1 SEHNR, CDR2 FQNEAQ (reference sequence). V was cut by 0 bases and J by 5 bases, with 8 bases left in between. This CDR3 region has 14 residues. The chain's CDR3 is CASSLAGVNNEQFF. The CDR3 DNA reads TGTGCCAGCAGCTTAGCAGGGGTCAACAATGAGCAGTTCTTC.

The rearrangement uses TRBV3-1 (or the pseudogene TRBV3-2) and TRBJ2-7; TRBD1 might be the D (5 bases). The V end was cut by 8 bases, the J end by 7 bases, with 21 bases between. Germline assignment: CDR1 LGHDT and CDR2 YNNKEL (reference sequence). The CDR3 is made up of 14 amino acids. The CDR3: CASSRGGNIREQYF. In DNA form, the CDR3 reads TGTGCCAGCTCTAGGGGCGGTAACATAAGGGAGCAGTACTTC.

In this sample, this clone turned up once. V and J are TRBV7-9 and TRBJ2-7, with D maybe TRBD2 (6 bases). Germline V gene sequence: CDR1 SEHNR, CDR2 FQNEAQ (reference sequence). V lost 5 bases, J lost 4 bases, and 18 bases lay in between. The CDR3 covers 15 residues. In DNA, the CDR3 is TGTGCCAGCAGCCCCCCAGAGGGGAGGACATACGAGCAGTACTTC. This gives the protein CASSPPEGRTYEQYF.

In this sample, this clone turned up a few times. The chain carries TRBV29-1 and TRBJ2-5; D might be TRBD1 (5 bases). V gave up 5 bases and J gave up 5 bases, with 15 bases separating them. The germline CDR1 and CDR2 sequences are SQVTM and ANQGSEA. There are 13 residues in the CDR3. The CDR3 protein is CSVRGSLQETQYF. In DNA, the CDR3 is TGCAGCGTTAGGGGCAGCCTGCAGGAGACCCAGTACTTC.

This chain links TRBV6-5 with TRBJ2-1; TRBD2 matches 11 bases. The CDR3 has 15 residues. Germline V gene lookup returns CDR1 MNHEY and CDR2 SVGAGI. J gave up 7 bases and V 5 bases, and 7 bases lay outside the gene matches. The CDR3 nucleotides are TGTGCCAGCAGTAGTAGCGGGAGGGCCACTAATGAGCAGTTCTTC. Its protein product is CASSSSGRATNEQFF.

The CDR3 is CASSYGRGLNEQYF. The CDR3 DNA is TGTGCCAGCAGTTACGGCAGGGGGCTAAACGAGCAGTACTTC. The gene calls are TRBV6-5 and TRBJ2-7; 8 positions agree with TRBD1. Trimming at V came to 2 bases and at J to 5 bases, leaving 5 bases not matched to a gene. The CDR3 spans 14 residues. In germline, CDR1 is MNHEY, CDR2 SVGAGI.

In the case of this clone: Different DNA sequences within this sample yield the same CDR3. The rearrangement links TRBV18 to TRBJ1-1; D remains unclear. The CDR3 runs 14 residues. V lost 1 base and J lost 4, with 10 bases in between. Germline CDR1 and CDR2: KGHSH and LQKENI. In nucleotides, the CDR3 is TGTGCCAGCTCACCACAGCCGGGAGGCACTGAAGCTTTCTTT. Encoded protein: CASSPQPGGTEAFF.

V gene TRBV6-5 combines with J gene TRBJ2-1; the D gene is possibly TRBD1 (5 bases). Trimming took off 3 bases at V and 1 base at J, with 10 bases between the two ends. From germline, CDR1 is MNHEY and CDR2 SVGAGI. The CDR3 sequence is 15 residues long. Written as DNA, the CDR3 is TGTGCCAGCAGTTATCGACAGACATCCTACAATGAGCAGTTCTTC. This translates into CASSYRQTSYNEQFF.

This CDR3 is CASSRRGDTQYF. CDR3 sequence (DNA): TGTGCCAGCAGCCGCCGGGGGGATACGCAGTATTTT. The chain combines TRBV5-4 with TRBJ2-3; D may be TRBD2 (6 bases). CDR1 SGHNT and CDR2 YYREEE come from the germline V gene (reference sequence). This CDR3 is built from 12 residues. V was shortened by 4 bases and J by 6 bases, with 9 bases between the two germline ends.

Of note for this clone: Other DNA sequences within the sample encode an identical CDR3. J is TRBJ1-2 and V is TRBV9, with a possible D match to TRBD1 (5 bases). Germline CDR1 SGDLS, CDR2 YYNGEE. The CDR3 consists of 12 residues. V lost 4 bases to trimming and J lost 5 bases, with 9 bases between them. The CDR3 DNA reads TGTGCCAGCAGCCTCCCAGGGTATGGCTACACCTTC. Residues: CASSLPGYGYTF.

V usage is TRBV3-1 (or the pseudogene TRBV3-2) and J usage is TRBJ1-1; the D gene is possibly TRBD1 (6 bases). Trimming took 7 bases from V and 5 from J, leaving 17 bases between them. This CDR3 region has 14 residues. CDR1 and CDR2 (germline): LGHDT, YNNKEL (reference sequence). CDR3 sequence reads: CASTLRGGRTEAFF. Written as DNA, the CDR3 is TGTGCCAGCACCCTAAGGGGGGGGAGAACTGAAGCTTTCTTT.